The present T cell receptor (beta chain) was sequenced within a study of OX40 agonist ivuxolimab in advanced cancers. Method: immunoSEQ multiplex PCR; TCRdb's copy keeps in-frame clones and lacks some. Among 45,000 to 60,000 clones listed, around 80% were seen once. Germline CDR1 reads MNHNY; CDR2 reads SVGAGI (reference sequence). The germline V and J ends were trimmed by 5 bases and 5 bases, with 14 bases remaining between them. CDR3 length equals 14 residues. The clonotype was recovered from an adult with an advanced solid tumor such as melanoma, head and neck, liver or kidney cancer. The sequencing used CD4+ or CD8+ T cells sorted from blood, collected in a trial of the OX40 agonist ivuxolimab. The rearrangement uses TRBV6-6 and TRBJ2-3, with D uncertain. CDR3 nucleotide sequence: TGTGCCAGCAGTCCCCTTGGTCCCGTAGATACGCAGTATTTT. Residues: CASSPLGPVDTQYF.